Detailed here is one T cell receptor (beta chain). The CDR3 contains 13 residues. Deletions cut 2 bases from V and 3 bases from J, with 7 bases between. Germline CDR1 is SGHNT and CDR2 is YENEEA. The sample originates from a study of blood T cell repertoires in COVID-19. The table came from immunoSEQ multiplex PCR; TCRdb's copy has only in-frame clones and leaves some out. Of roughly 300,000 clones in the sample, approximately 90% were seen once. Participant-given clinical history determined each cohort assignment. Resolution of symptoms, clearance, or two negative PCRs was present in recovered Cohort 3 donors.

The clonotype originates from a woman in her 30s who had recovered from COVID-19. V usage is TRBV11-3 and J usage is TRBJ1-1, with TRBD1 as a possible D gene (5 bases). Material for sequencing was PBMCs or T cells enriched from blood (not recorded which). Here the CDR3 reads CASSLQGDTEAFF. CDR3 in DNA: TGTGCCAGCAGCTTACAAGGGGACACTGAAGCTTTCTTT.